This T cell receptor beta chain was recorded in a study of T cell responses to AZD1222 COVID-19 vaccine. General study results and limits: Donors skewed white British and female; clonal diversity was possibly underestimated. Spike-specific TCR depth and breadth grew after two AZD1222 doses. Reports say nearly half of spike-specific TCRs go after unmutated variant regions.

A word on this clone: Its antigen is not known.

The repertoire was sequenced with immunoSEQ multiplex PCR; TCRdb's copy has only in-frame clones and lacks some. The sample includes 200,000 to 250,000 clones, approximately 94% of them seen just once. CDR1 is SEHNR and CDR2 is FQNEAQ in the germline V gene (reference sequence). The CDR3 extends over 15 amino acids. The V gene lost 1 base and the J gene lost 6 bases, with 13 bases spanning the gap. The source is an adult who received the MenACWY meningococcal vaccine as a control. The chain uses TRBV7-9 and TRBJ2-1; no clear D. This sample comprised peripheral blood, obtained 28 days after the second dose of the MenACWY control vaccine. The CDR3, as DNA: TGTGCCAGCAGCTTAGGCTTGCGGATAAGCAATGAGCAGTTCTTC. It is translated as CASSLGLRISNEQFF.